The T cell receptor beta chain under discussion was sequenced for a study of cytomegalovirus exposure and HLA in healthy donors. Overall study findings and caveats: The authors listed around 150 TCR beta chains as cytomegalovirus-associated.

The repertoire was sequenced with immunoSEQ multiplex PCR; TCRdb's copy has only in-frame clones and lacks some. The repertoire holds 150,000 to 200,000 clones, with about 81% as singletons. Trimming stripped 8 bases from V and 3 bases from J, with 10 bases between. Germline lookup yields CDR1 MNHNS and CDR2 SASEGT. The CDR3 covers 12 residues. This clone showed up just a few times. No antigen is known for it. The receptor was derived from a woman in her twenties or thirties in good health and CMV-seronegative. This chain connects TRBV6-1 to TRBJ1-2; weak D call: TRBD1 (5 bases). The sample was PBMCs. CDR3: CASPPGDYGYTF. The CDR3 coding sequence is TGTGCCAGCCCTCCGGGGGACTATGGCTACACCTTC.